These 26 T cell receptor beta chains originate from one sample sequenced in a study of blood T cell repertoires in COVID-19. The protocol was immunoSEQ multiplex PCR, while the TCRdb copy is restricted to in-frame clones and leaves out a portion. This table has tens of thousands of clones, roughly 79% appearing once. Material: peripheral blood. The source of these receptors is a man of 80 years or more with COVID-19, enrolled during active disease.

This clone was observed a few times. The rearrangement joins TRBV4-3 to TRBJ1-1, with TRBD1 as a possible D gene (6 bases). The CDR3 contains 13 residues. V was cut by 1 base and J by 7 bases, with 10 bases left in between. CDR1 LGHNA and CDR2 YSLEER come from the germline V gene. The CDR3 bases are TGCGCCAGCAGCCAAGTAACAGGGCGTGAAGCTTTCTTT. It is translated as CASSQVTGREAFF.

The chain links TRBV12-3 or TRBV12-4 to TRBJ1-5; D not resolved. Trimming removed 0 bases at V and 6 bases at J, with 3 bases between. The CDR3 consists of 12 residues. For the CDR3, the DNA is TGTGCCAGCAGTTTAGCCCGTCAGCCCCAGCATTTT. Translated: CASSLARQPQHF.

The chain carries TRBV12-2 and TRBJ1-5; TRBD1, as called in the table, went unchecked against the DNA. TRBV12-2 counts as a pseudogene. The CDR3 has 15 amino acids. CDR3 amino acids: CASRLDRGENQPQHF. CDR3 nucleotides: TGTGCAAGTCGCTTAGACAGGGGCGAGAATCAGCCCCAGCATTTT.

The rearrangement joins TRBV18 to TRBJ2-7; 7 bases map to TRBD1. This CDR3 comprises 15 residues. Per germline, CDR1 KGHSH and CDR2 LQKENI. The ends lost 0 bases at V and 4 bases at J; junction bases unmatched: 6. CDR3 sequence (DNA): TGTGCCAGCTCACCACCGCAGGGGACAGAGTACGAGCAGTACTTC. It encodes CASSPPQGTEYEQYF.

The rearrangement uses TRBV5-4 and TRBJ2-5; TRBD2 matches at 9 bases. The CDR3 totals 16 residues. Germline V gives CDR1 SGHNT, CDR2 YYREEE (reference sequence). With 4 bases clipped from V and 4 bases from J, the junction kept 11 bases outside the gene matches. The CDR3 DNA reads as TGTGCCAGCAGCATACAGCGGGGGGCCATCCTAGAGACCCAGTACTTC. It specifies CASSIQRGAILETQYF. Variable domain in full (rest from reference TRBV5-4 and TRBJ2-5): ETGVTQSPTHLIKTRGQQVTLRCSSQSGHNTVSWYQQALGQGPQFIFQYYREEENGRGNFPPRFSGLQFPNYSSELNVNALELDDSALYLCASSIQRGAILETQYFGPGTRLLVL.

This chain joins TRBV7-2 and TRBJ1-1; possibly TRBD1 for D (5 bases). With 1 base removed from V and 1 base from J, the gap between germline ends came to 7 bases. The CDR3 runs 14 residues. The germline V gene encodes CDR1 SGHTA and CDR2 FQGNSA. CDR3 sequence: CASSLGTGNTEAFF. The CDR3 DNA reads TGTGCCAGCAGCTTAGGAACAGGGAACACTGAAGCTTTCTTT.

The chain couples TRBV23-1 to TRBJ1-3; 10 bases map to TRBD1. TRBV23-1 is an ORF; its function is uncertain. V lost 3 bases and J lost 4; bases outside the gene matches: 6. This CDR3 has 16 amino acids. The CDR3 region is CASSHRDRGRGNTIYF. CDR3 DNA sequence: TGCGCCAGCAGTCACAGAGACAGGGGGCGAGGAAACACCATATATTTT.

The rearrangement joins TRBV10-2 to TRBJ2-5; tentatively, D is TRBD2 (7 bases). Trimming left V 6 bases short and J 2 bases short, with 13 bases between. CDR3 length equals 14 residues. Germline CDR1 and CDR2: WSHSY and SAAADI. Here the CDR3 DNA reads TGCGCCAGCAGGGACCGGGGGGCTCAAGAGACCCAGTACTTC. Protein: CASRDRGAQETQYF.

The rearrangement links TRBV5-1 to TRBJ2-3, with 11 bases lining up with TRBD1. This CDR3 has 20 residues. V was clipped by 3 bases and J by 1 base; unmatched bases: 16. Germline CDR1 SGHRS, CDR2 YFSETQ. CDR3 amino acids: CASSSRDRGTAGVGTDTQYF. CDR3 sequence (DNA): TGCGCCAGCAGCTCGAGGGACAGGGGGACAGCGGGAGTTGGCACAGATACGCAGTATTTT.

The chain recombines TRBV7-9 with TRBJ1-1; D is perhaps TRBD1 (5 bases). Germline-derived CDR1 and CDR2 are SEHNR and FQNEAQ (reference sequence). The CDR3 is 13 amino acids. Deletions cut 1 base from V and 7 bases from J, with 10 bases between. CDR3 region: CASSLDRQGEAFF. The DNA for the CDR3 is TGTGCCAGCAGCTTAGATCGGCAGGGTGAAGCTTTCTTT. The full variable domain, its missing parts supplied by reference TRBV7-9 and TRBJ1-1, is DTGVSQNPRHKITKRGQNVTFRCDPISEHNRLYWYRQTLGQGPEFLTYFQNEAQLEKSRLLSDRFSAERPKGSFSTLEIQRTEQGDSAMYLCASSLDRQGEAFFGQGTRLTVV.

V is TRBV11-2 and J is TRBJ1-6, with a possible D match to TRBD1 (5 bases). With 5 bases removed from V and 10 bases from J, the gap between germline ends came to 21 bases. The CDR3 is made up of 16 amino acids. Germline V gives CDR1 SGHAT, CDR2 FQNNGV. CDR3 sequence (DNA): TGTGCCAGCAGCCTAAAAGGGGCAGCCCTGGGGTCACCCCTCCACTTT. Its protein is CASSLKGAALGSPLHF.

The J gene is TRBJ1-2, the V gene TRBV5-5; D unclear. Germline V CDR1 and CDR2: SGHKS, YYEKEE (reference sequence). Trimming left V 4 bases short and J 1 base short, with 17 bases between. The CDR3 sequence is 16 residues long. CDR3 loop: CASSPTGIIFNYGYTF. The CDR3 DNA reads as TGTGCCAGCAGCCCAACCGGGATAATATTTAACTATGGCTACACCTTC.

Comments on this clone: The limits of the CDR3 on the DNA are not certain, so only TCRdb's listed CDR3 is given. The chain links TRBV14 to TRBJ2-6; TRBD1, the table's D call, was not compared with the DNA. The CDR3 numbers 17 amino acids, ends counted. CDR1 and CDR2 from the germline V gene are SGHDN and FVKESK. CDR3 region: CASSTHSGVPGANVLTF.

The chain joins TRBV9 to TRBJ2-7; TRBD1 agrees at 11 bases. This CDR3 is 16 amino acids long. Germline-derived CDR1 and CDR2 are SGDLS and YYNGEE. Trimming took 4 bases from V and 1 from J; bases not matched to a gene: 7. The CDR3 sequence is CASSLGQGEASYEQYF. The DNA for the CDR3 is TGTGCCAGCAGCTTGGGACAGGGGGAGGCATCCTACGAGCAGTACTTC.

V gene TRBV15 combines with J gene TRBJ2-1; TRBD1 agrees at 10 bases. The germline CDR1 and CDR2 sequences are LNHNV and YYDKDF (reference sequence). Trimming at V came to 1 base and at J to 6 bases, leaving 0 bases not matched to a gene. This CDR3 has 14 residues. CDR3 sequence reads: CATSRGTGGNEQFF. The CDR3 nucleotides are TGTGCCACCAGCAGAGGGACAGGGGGCAATGAGCAGTTCTTC.

In its sample, this clone was seen once. In DNA form, the CDR3 reads TGCAGCGTTGAAGTGGATACAGGGCTCGGGGAGCAGTTCTTC. As protein: CSVEVDTGLGEQFF. This rearrangement joins TRBV29-1 to TRBJ2-1; D perhaps matches TRBD1 (6 bases). This CDR3 region has 14 residues. Germline V gene data show CDR1 as SQVTM and CDR2 as ANQGSEA. Trimming stripped 1 base from V and 10 bases from J, with 17 bases between.

The chain employs TRBV7-2 and TRBJ2-3, with no clear D. The V gene's germline CDR1 is SGHTA and CDR2 FQGNSA. The ends were cut back, 4 bases at V and 0 bases at J, with 11 bases in the middle. This CDR3 region has 15 residues. CDR3 in DNA: TGTGCCAGCAGCTCCTCGCCCGGTAGCACAGATACGCAGTATTTT. This gives the protein CASSSSPGSTDTQYF.

V usage is TRBV4-1 and J usage is TRBJ1-3; no clear D. The germline gives CDR1 MGHRA, CDR2 YSYEKL. This CDR3 is built from 17 residues. Deletions cut 3 bases from V and 0 bases from J, with 15 bases between. The CDR3 region is CASSHPLGSSSGNTIYF. The CDR3 nucleotides read TGCGCCAGCAGCCACCCTCTAGGATCCAGCTCTGGAAACACCATATATTTT.

The gene calls are TRBV15 and TRBJ2-1; TRBD2 matches 13 bases. Germline-derived CDR1 and CDR2 are LNHNV and YYDKDF (reference sequence). V shed 4 bases, J shed 7 bases, and the junction held 4 bases outside the gene matches. The CDR3 extends over 15 amino acids. CDR3 coding DNA: TGTGCCACCAGCACCGAGGGACTAGCGGGGAATGAGCAGTTCTTC. Protein sequence: CATSTEGLAGNEQFF.

V and J are TRBV3-1 (or the pseudogene TRBV3-2) and TRBJ1-1; possibly TRBD1 for D (5 bases). The CDR3 extends over 12 amino acids. Trimming took 3 bases from V and 8 from J, leaving 10 bases between them. Germline lookup yields CDR1 LGHDT and CDR2 YNNKEL (reference sequence). The CDR3 DNA reads TGTGCCAGCAGCCAGAGCGACAGAGAAGCTTTCTTT. Translation gives CASSQSDREAFF.

The J gene is TRBJ1-2, the V gene TRBV7-9, with 8 bases lining up with TRBD1. Germline CDR1 is SEHNR and CDR2 is FQNEAQ (reference sequence). The CDR3 has 13 amino acids. J lost 7 bases, V lost 4 bases, and 5 bases had no gene match. The CDR3 coding sequence is TGTGCCAGCAGCTCAGCAGGGGGCGGTGGCTACACCTTC. Encoded protein: CASSSAGGGGYTF.

The chain has TRBV28 and TRBJ1-5; TRBD1 aligns across 8 bases. The germline V gene has CDR1 MDHEN and CDR2 SYDVKM. J lost 0 bases, V lost 5 bases, and 9 bases had no gene match. This CDR3 is 17 amino acids long. Written as DNA, the CDR3 is TGTGCCAGCAGTACGTACATGACAGGGGCTAGCAATCAGCCCCAGCATTTT. Translated, it gives CASSTYMTGASNQPQHF.

This CDR3 is CASRPGGGQSYNEQFF. In DNA form, the CDR3 reads TGTGCCAGTAGACCTGGGGGCGGGCAGTCCTACAATGAGCAGTTCTTC. The J gene is TRBJ2-1, the V gene TRBV19; D may be TRBD1 (6 bases). Trimming removed 6 bases from V and 1 base from J, with 16 bases in between. CDR1 is LNHDA, CDR2 SQIVND, per germline (reference sequence). There are 16 residues in the CDR3.

The chain links TRBV6-6 to TRBJ1-1; D gene unclear. Trimming shortened V by 7 bases and J by 4 bases, and 16 bases separated the two germline ends. Germline loops: CDR1 MNHNY, CDR2 SVGAGI (reference sequence). This CDR3 comprises 14 residues. This chain's CDR3 is CASTTGVIGTEAFF. CDR3 coding DNA: TGTGCCAGCACCACCGGGGTAATTGGCACTGAAGCTTTCTTT.

The chain's CDR3 is CASSLGGNSGNTIYF. In DNA form, the CDR3 reads TGTGCCAGCAGCTTGGGAGGAAACTCTGGAAACACCATATATTTT. The chain couples TRBV2 to TRBJ1-3; D not certain. Germline V gene data show CDR1 as SNHLY and CDR2 as FYNNEI. Trimming took 6 bases from V and 0 from J, leaving 12 bases between them. The CDR3 runs to 15 residues.

This sequence joins TRBV6-5 and TRBJ2-7; possibly TRBD1 for D (7 bases). The germline V gene encodes CDR1 MNHEY and CDR2 SVGAGI. V gave up 4 bases and J gave up 5 bases, with 18 bases separating them. The CDR3 is 15 residues long. As DNA, the CDR3 is TGTGCCAGCAGTTTCGGGGGACAGCTTAGGCACGAGCAGTACTTC. Its protein is CASSFGGQLRHEQYF.